One sample yielded the 26 T cell receptor beta chains listed below, sequenced in a study of blood T cell repertoires in COVID-19. Sequencing was performed with immunoSEQ multiplex PCR; in TCRdb, only in-frame clones are kept and a portion is missing. The repertoire includes some 220,000 clones, 75% to 85% of them detected once, and about 10% sits in the top ten. Input material: peripheral blood. The receptors were gathered from a man over 45 with active or convalescent COVID-19.

The CDR3 bases are TGCAGCGCCACCCCAGGATATAATGAAAAACTGTTTTTT. This translates into CSATPGYNEKLFF. The rearrangement uses TRBV29-1 and TRBJ1-4; D is uncertain. CDR1 and CDR2 (germline): SQVTM, ANQGSEA. The CDR3 runs 13 residues. Trimming took off 7 bases at V and 4 bases at J, with 13 bases between the two ends.

The chain couples TRBV7-8 to TRBJ2-1, with 13 nucleotides matching TRBD2. From germline, CDR1 is SGHVS and CDR2 FQNEAQ. The CDR3 sequence is 17 residues long. The J segment lost 3 bases and the V segment lost 5 bases, leaving 7 bases of the junction unmatched. The CDR3 region has the DNA TGTGCCAGCAGCATGGGACTAGCGGGAAGTTTCTACAATGAGCAGTTCTTC. It codes for CASSMGLAGSFYNEQFF. The whole variable domain, filled in from reference TRBV7-8 and TRBJ2-1, reads GAGVSQSPRYKVAKRGQDVALRCDPISGHVSLFWYQQALGQGPEFLTYFQNEAQLDKSGLPSDRFFAERPEGSVSTLKIQRTQQEDSAVYLCASSMGLAGSFYNEQFFGPGTRLTVL.

This sequence joins TRBV4-2 and TRBJ1-5; TRBD1 is a possible D gene (6 bases). In germline, CDR1 is LGHNA, CDR2 YNFKEQ. The CDR3 is 15 residues long. Trimming pared 0 bases from V and 5 bases from J, leaving 11 bases between. CDR3 loop: CASSQDSGADQPQHF. The CDR3 region has the DNA TGTGCCAGCAGCCAAGATTCAGGGGCTGATCAGCCCCAGCATTTT.

This clone appeared a single time. This rearrangement joins TRBV7-9 to TRBJ2-1; D is undetermined. CDR1 is SEHNR, CDR2 FQNEAQ, per germline (reference sequence). This CDR3 contains 18 residues. Deletions cut 1 base from V and 0 bases from J, with 16 bases between. CDR3 region: CASSLGLGALSSYNEQFF. The CDR3 DNA is TGTGCCAGCAGCTTAGGTCTCGGAGCGTTGAGCTCCTACAATGAGCAGTTCTTC.

This clone was found once. The chain recombines TRBV28 with TRBJ2-4; D perhaps matches TRBD1 (6 bases). The CDR3 length is 15 residues. V was clipped by 8 bases and J by 3 bases, with 17 bases between them. Germline lookup yields CDR1 MDHEN and CDR2 SYDVKM. In DNA form, the CDR3 reads TGTGCCAGCTCCCCCCGGGGCAGGGGCAAAAACATTCAGTACTTC. The encoded protein is CASSPRGRGKNIQYF.

CDR3 residues: CASSQNPEGEPQHF. The CDR3 DNA sequence: TGTGCCAGCAGCCAGAATCCCGAGGGAGAGCCCCAGCATTTT. The chain uses TRBV5-4 and TRBJ1-5; D gene ambiguous. Trimming removed 4 bases from V and 8 bases from J, with 16 bases in between. CDR1 and CDR2 (germline): SGHNT, YYREEE (reference sequence). The CDR3 spans 14 residues.

The chain combines TRBV11-2 with TRBJ2-3; 9 nucleotides align to TRBD1. Germline assignment: CDR1 SGHAT and CDR2 FQNNGV. There are 17 residues in the CDR3. V was clipped by 4 bases and J by 1 base; unmatched bases: 9. The CDR3 region is CASSWEQGAQGTDTQYF. Written as DNA, the CDR3 is TGTGCCAGCAGCTGGGAACAGGGGGCGCAGGGCACAGATACGCAGTATTTT.

This clone occurred a few times. The V call is TRBV5-1, the J call TRBJ2-5; 12 bases are a match to TRBD1. The CDR3 runs 16 residues. Germline CDR1 reads SGHRS; CDR2 reads YFSETQ. The V and J ends lost 3 bases and 4 bases, in that order; junction bases with no gene match: 7. The CDR3 bases are TGCGCCAGCAGCTGGGGGACAGGGGGCAATGGAGAGACCCAGTACTTC. Protein product: CASSWGTGGNGETQYF.

V and J are TRBV18 and TRBJ2-7, with 8 bases aligning to TRBD2. This CDR3 is built from 15 residues. Germline V CDR1 and CDR2: KGHSH, LQKENI. Trimming took 4 bases from V and 4 from J; bases not matched to a gene: 9. The CDR3 nucleotides read TGTGCCAGCTCACAGACAGTACTAGCGGATTACGAGCAGTACTTC. This codes for CASSQTVLADYEQYF.

The rearrangement joins TRBV5-1 to TRBJ1-6; 8 bases line up with TRBD1. The CDR3 has 14 residues. From germline, CDR1 is SGHRS and CDR2 YFSETQ. V was pared by 4 bases and J by 10 bases, with 7 bases of the junction left unmatched. CDR3 region: CASSTGQGQSPLHF. CDR3 DNA: TGCGCCAGCAGCACAGGACAGGGTCAATCACCCCTCCACTTT. Combining the CDR3 with reference TRBV5-1 and TRBJ1-6 gives the whole variable domain KAGVTQTPRYLIKTRGQQVTLSCSPISGHRSVSWYQQTPGQGLQFLFEYFSETQRNKGNFPGRFSGRQFSNSRSEMNVSTLELGDSALYLCASSTGQGQSPLHFGNGTRLTVT.

CDR3: CASSQAVAGSSYEQYF. The CDR3 coding sequence is TGCGCCAGCAGCCAAGCGGTAGCGGGGAGCTCCTACGAGCAGTACTTC. This sequence joins TRBV4-3 and TRBJ2-7, with 8 bases matching TRBD2. Per germline, CDR1 LGHNA and CDR2 YSLEER. J was trimmed by 0 bases and V by 1 base; bases with no gene match: 5. The CDR3 is made up of 16 amino acids.

This clone is a singleton in its sample. The chain is built from TRBV5-1 and TRBJ1-4, with D unresolved. Germline V gene lookup returns CDR1 SGHRS and CDR2 YFSETQ. The CDR3 is 18 residues long. Trimming cost V 0 bases and J 7 bases, with 22 bases left between them. The CDR3 reads CASSLAQAATPVGEKLFF. CDR3 coding DNA: TGCGCCAGCAGCTTGGCCCAGGCAGCCACCCCGGTCGGTGAAAAACTGTTTTTT.

The chain couples TRBV12-3 or TRBV12-4 to TRBJ2-5; no clear D gene. The CDR3 runs to 13 residues. Trimming took off 3 bases at V and 2 bases at J, with 7 bases between the two ends. CDR3: CASSFYRQETQYF. The CDR3 DNA is TGTGCCAGCAGTTTTTACAGACAAGAGACCCAGTACTTC.

The gene calls are TRBV27 and TRBJ1-1; 7 bases align to TRBD1. This CDR3 region has 18 residues. Germline CDR1 MNHEY, CDR2 SMNVEV (reference sequence). V trimming: 5 bases; J trimming: 0 bases; junction bases outside the gene matches: 15. CDR3: CASSPHWARGGLNTEAFF. The CDR3 bases are TGTGCCAGCAGTCCCCACTGGGCCAGAGGGGGCCTGAACACTGAAGCTTTCTTT.

There are a few counts of this clone. The V and J genes are TRBV10-3 and TRBJ1-6, with 8 nucleotides matching TRBD1. The CDR3 is 14 amino acids. V trimming: 6 bases; J trimming: 8 bases; junction bases outside the gene matches: 6. Germline CDR1 ENHRY, CDR2 SYGVKD. The DNA of the CDR3 is TGTGCCATCAGACAGGGGGTAGATGATTCACCCCTCCACTTT. It translates to CAIRQGVDDSPLHF.

Worth noting for this clone: The same CDR3 arises from other DNA sequences in this sample as well. The chain is built from TRBV11-2 and TRBJ2-5; D is unresolved. CDR3 size: 11 residues. Germline V gives CDR1 SGHAT, CDR2 FQNNGV. V was shortened by 3 bases and J by 4 bases, with 3 bases between the two germline ends. The CDR3 loop reads CASSFGETQYF. The CDR3, as DNA: TGTGCCAGCAGCTTCGGAGAGACCCAGTACTTC.

The rearrangement joins TRBV5-4 to TRBJ1-2, with 7 bases lining up with TRBD1. Germline V gene lookup returns CDR1 SGHNT and CDR2 YYREEE (reference sequence). The CDR3 length is 14 residues. Trimming took 4 bases from V and 2 from J; bases not matched to a gene: 5. The CDR3 DNA sequence: TGTGCCAGCAGCCCCCGGGGACAGAACTATGGCTACACCTTC. It specifies CASSPRGQNYGYTF.

This chain joins TRBV27 and TRBJ1-6; D is perhaps TRBD1 (5 bases). This CDR3 contains 11 residues. Germline V lookup: CDR1 MNHEY, CDR2 SMNVEV (reference sequence). Trimming pared 4 bases from V and 13 bases from J, leaving 8 bases between. The CDR3 spells CASSWGGPLHF. CDR3 sequence (DNA): TGTGCCAGCAGTTGGGGGGGGCCCCTCCACTTT.

Details on this clone: One junction end disagrees with the germline gene, perhaps due to a read error. V is TRBV28 and J is TRBJ1-5; D possibly corresponds to TRBD1 (5 bases). Germline values: CDR1 MDHEN, CDR2 SYDVKM. The CDR3 length is 16 residues. The DNA of the CDR3 is TGTGCCAGCAGTCCACCGGGGGGGGTTAGCAACCAGCCCCAGCATTTT. Its translation: CASSPPGGVSNQPQHF.

A note on this clone: The sample holds other DNA sequences that translate to the same CDR3. The V call is TRBV29-1, the J call TRBJ2-1, with TRBD1 identical over 9 bases. Germline CDR1 and CDR2: SQVTM and ANQGSEA. The CDR3 is made up of 13 amino acids. J gave up 10 bases and V 5 bases, and 9 bases lay outside the gene matches. CDR3 sequence reads: CSVTGTGPREQFF. The CDR3 DNA sequence: TGCAGCGTTACCGGGACAGGGCCGAGGGAGCAGTTCTTC.

J is TRBJ2-1 and V is TRBV28, with 11 bases aligning to TRBD2. The CDR3 covers 15 residues. Germline V gives CDR1 MDHEN, CDR2 SYDVKM. J lost 7 bases, V lost 6 bases, and 8 bases had no gene match. The DNA for the CDR3 is TGTGCCAGCAGCGATCTAGCGGGGGGTGGGAATGAGCAGTTCTTC. It specifies CASSDLAGGGNEQFF.

This chain connects TRBV19 to TRBJ1-6; the D gene is possibly TRBD1 (6 bases). This CDR3 spans 17 amino acids. Trimming stripped 2 bases from V and 6 bases from J, with 17 bases between. Germline assignment: CDR1 LNHDA and CDR2 SQIVND (reference sequence). CDR3 sequence (DNA): TGTGCCAGTAGTATACGCCCCGGACAGAGCCTTAATTCACCCCTCCACTTT. This codes for CASSIRPGQSLNSPLHF.

The chain uses TRBV4-3 and TRBJ1-6, with 7 nucleotides matching TRBD1. V lost 5 bases, J lost 7 bases, and 5 bases stayed unmatched. CDR1 and CDR2 (germline): LGHNA, YSLEER. CDR3 size: 14 residues. The CDR3 nucleotides read TGCGCCAGCAGCGCAGGGGGTAGAAATTCACCCCTCCACTTT. Residues: CASSAGGRNSPLHF.

Written as DNA, the CDR3 is TGTGCCAGCAGCTTTGGGGCCCAAGAGACCCAGTACTTC. Residues: CASSFGAQETQYF. The chain combines TRBV7-9 with TRBJ2-5; a weak D match, TRBD1 (5 bases). The V end was cut by 3 bases, the J end by 1 base, with 6 bases between. The germline V gene has CDR1 SEHNR and CDR2 FQNEAQ (reference sequence). The CDR3 runs to 13 residues.

This CDR3 is CASSSDIRTDTQYF. Here the CDR3 DNA reads TGTGCCAGCAGTTCGGACATCCGCACAGATACGCAGTATTTT. The chain links TRBV6-5 to TRBJ2-3; tentative D call: TRBD1 (5 bases). V was shortened by 4 bases and J by 1 base, with 9 bases between the two germline ends. The CDR3 runs 14 residues. Germline lookup yields CDR1 MNHEY and CDR2 SVGAGI.

V gene TRBV5-1 combines with J gene TRBJ1-2; D is uncertain. V lost 5 bases and J 9 bases, leaving 14 bases between the germline ends. The CDR3 has 12 residues. Germline loops: CDR1 SGHRS, CDR2 YFSETQ. The CDR3 sequence is CASREPSGSYTF. The CDR3, as DNA: TGCGCCAGCAGGGAGCCCTCGGGAAGCTACACCTTC.